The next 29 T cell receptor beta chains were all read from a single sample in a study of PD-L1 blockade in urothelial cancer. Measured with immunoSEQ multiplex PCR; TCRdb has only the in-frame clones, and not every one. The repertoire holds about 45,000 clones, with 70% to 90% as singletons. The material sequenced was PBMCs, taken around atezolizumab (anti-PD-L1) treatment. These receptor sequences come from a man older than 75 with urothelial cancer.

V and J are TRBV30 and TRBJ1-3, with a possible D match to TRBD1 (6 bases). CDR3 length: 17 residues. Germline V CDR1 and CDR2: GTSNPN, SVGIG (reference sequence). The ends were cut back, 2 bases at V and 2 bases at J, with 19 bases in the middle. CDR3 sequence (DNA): TGTGCCTGGAGTCTTCAGAGGGGGAATAAGGCTGGAAACACCATATATTTT. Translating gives CAWSLQRGNKAGNTIYF. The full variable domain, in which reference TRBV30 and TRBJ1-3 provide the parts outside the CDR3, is SQTIHQWPATLVQPVGSPLSLECTVEGTSNPNLYWYRQAAGRGLQLLFYSVGIGQISSEVPQNLSASRPQDRQFILSSKKLLLSDSGFYLCAWSLQRGNKAGNTIYFGEGSWLTVV.

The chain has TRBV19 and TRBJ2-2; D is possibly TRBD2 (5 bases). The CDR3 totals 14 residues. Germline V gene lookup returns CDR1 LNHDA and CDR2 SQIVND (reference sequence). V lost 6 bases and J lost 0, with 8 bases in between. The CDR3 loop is CASSPGSNTGELFF. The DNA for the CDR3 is TGTGCCAGTAGCCCGGGATCGAACACCGGGGAGCTGTTTTTT.

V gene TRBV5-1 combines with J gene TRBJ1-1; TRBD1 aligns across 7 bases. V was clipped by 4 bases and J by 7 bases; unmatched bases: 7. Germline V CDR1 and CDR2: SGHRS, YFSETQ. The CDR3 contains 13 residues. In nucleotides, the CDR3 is TGCGCCAGCAGCCCACGACAGGGTGATGAAGCTTTCTTT. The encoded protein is CASSPRQGDEAFF.

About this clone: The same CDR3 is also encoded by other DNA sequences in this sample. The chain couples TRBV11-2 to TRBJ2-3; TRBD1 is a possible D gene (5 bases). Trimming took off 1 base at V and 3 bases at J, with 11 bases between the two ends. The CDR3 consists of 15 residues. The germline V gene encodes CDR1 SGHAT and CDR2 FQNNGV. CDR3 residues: CASSLAGLDTDTQYF. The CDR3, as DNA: TGTGCCAGCAGCTTAGCAGGGCTGGATACAGATACGCAGTATTTT.

This CDR3 reads CASSLRAVLSYEQYF. CDR3 bases: TGTGCCAGCAGCTTGCGAGCGGTTCTGTCCTACGAGCAGTACTTC. J is TRBJ2-7 and V is TRBV7-2, with D possibly TRBD2 on 5 matching bases. The CDR3 runs 15 residues. The germline V gene has CDR1 SGHTA and CDR2 FQGNSA. Trimming removed 3 bases at V and 1 base at J, with 13 bases between.

DNA of the CDR3: TGTGCCAGCAGCTCTCGAGCTAGCCAAAGAACTGAGCAGTTCTTC. It codes for CASSSRASQRTEQFF. The chain employs TRBV11-3 and TRBJ2-1, with a tentative D call TRBD2 (5 bases). Trimming left V 4 bases short and J 9 bases short, with 19 bases between. Germline assignment: CDR1 SGHNT and CDR2 YENEEA. The CDR3 extends over 15 amino acids.

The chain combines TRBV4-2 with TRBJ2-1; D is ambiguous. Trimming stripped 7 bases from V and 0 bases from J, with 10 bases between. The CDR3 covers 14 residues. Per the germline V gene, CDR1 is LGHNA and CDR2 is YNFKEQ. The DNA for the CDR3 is TGTGCCAGCACTCCCTCGAGCTCCTACAATGAGCAGTTCTTC. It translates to CASTPSSSYNEQFF.

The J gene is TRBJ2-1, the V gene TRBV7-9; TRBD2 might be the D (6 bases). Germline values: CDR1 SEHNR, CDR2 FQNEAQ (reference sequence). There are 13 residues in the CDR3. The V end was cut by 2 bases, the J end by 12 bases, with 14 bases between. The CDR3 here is CASSLNAGRGQFF. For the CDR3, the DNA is TGTGCCAGCAGCTTAAATGCGGGAAGGGGGCAGTTCTTC. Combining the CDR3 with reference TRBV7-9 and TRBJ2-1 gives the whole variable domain DTGVSQNPRHKITKRGQNVTFRCDPISEHNRLYWYRQTLGQGPEFLTYFQNEAQLEKSRLLSDRFSAERPKGSFSTLEIQRTEQGDSAMYLCASSLNAGRGQFFGPGTRLTVL.

The CDR3, as DNA: TGTGCTAGTGGTATGGACAGAACCCAAGCTTTCTTT. It yields the protein CASGMDRTQAFF. V gene TRBV12-5 combines with J gene TRBJ1-1; tentatively, D is TRBD1 (6 bases). Between the trimmed V and J ends, which lost 5 bases and 9 bases, there was a span of 13 bases. Germline assignment: CDR1 LGHNT and CDR2 FRNRAP. This CDR3 region has 12 residues.

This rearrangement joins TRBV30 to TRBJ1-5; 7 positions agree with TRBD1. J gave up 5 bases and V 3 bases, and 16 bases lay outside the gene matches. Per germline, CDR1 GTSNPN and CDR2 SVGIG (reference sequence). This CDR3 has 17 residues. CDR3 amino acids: CAWSQSRRGRLDQPQHF. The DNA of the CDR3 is TGTGCCTGGAGCCAATCAAGGAGGGGGCGTTTAGATCAGCCCCAGCATTTT.

DNA of the CDR3: TGTGCCAGCAGCGCCGGACTAGCGGGAGGCCAAGAGACCCAGTACTTC. It translates to CASSAGLAGGQETQYF. The chain uses TRBV7-2 and TRBJ2-5, with TRBD2 matching over 14 bases. Trimming cost V 5 bases and J 1 base; bases outside gene matches: 3. Germline values: CDR1 SGHTA, CDR2 FQGNSA. This CDR3 contains 16 residues.

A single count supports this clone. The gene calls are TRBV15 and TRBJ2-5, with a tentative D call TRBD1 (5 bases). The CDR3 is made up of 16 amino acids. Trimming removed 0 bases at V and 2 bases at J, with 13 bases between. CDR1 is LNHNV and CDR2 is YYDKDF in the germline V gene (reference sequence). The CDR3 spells CATSRDLIQAQETQYF. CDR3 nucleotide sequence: TGTGCCACCAGCAGAGATTTGATACAGGCACAAGAGACCCAGTACTTC.

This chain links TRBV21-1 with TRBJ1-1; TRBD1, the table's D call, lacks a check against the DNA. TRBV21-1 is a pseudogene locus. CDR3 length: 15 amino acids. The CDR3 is CARYQGARLNTEAFF. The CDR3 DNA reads TGTGCCAGATACCAGGGGGCCCGCCTGAACACTGAAGCTTTCTTT.

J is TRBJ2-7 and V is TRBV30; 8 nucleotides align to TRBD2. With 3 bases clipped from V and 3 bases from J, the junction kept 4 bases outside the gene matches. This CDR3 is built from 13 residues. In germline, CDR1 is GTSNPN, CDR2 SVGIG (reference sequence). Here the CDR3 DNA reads TGTGCCTGGAGCACAGCGGGAGTCTACGAGCAGTACTTC. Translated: CAWSTAGVYEQYF.

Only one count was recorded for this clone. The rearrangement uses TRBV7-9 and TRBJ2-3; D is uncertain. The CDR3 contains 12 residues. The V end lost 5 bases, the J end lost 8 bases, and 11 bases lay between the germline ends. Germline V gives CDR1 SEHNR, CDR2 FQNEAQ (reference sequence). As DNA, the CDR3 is TGTGCCAGCAGCCACAATCTTGGTACGCAGTATTTT. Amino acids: CASSHNLGTQYF.

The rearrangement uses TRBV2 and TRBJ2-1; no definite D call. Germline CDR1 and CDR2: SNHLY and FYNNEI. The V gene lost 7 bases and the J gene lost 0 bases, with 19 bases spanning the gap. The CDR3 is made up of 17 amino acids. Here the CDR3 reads CASTVGPVYSSYNEQFF. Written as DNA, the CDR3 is TGTGCCAGCACAGTCGGTCCGGTCTACAGCTCCTACAATGAGCAGTTCTTC.

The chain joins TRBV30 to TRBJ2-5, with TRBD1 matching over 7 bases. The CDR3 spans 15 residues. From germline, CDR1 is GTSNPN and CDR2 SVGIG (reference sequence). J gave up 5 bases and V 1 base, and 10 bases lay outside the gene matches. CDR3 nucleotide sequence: TGTGCCTGGAGTGACACGCCAGGGGGAGTTGAGACCCAGTACTTC. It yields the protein CAWSDTPGGVETQYF.

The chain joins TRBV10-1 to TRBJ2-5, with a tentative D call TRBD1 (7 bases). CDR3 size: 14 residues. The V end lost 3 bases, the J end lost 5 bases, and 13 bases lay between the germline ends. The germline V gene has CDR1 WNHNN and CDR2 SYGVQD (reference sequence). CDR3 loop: CASSDSGGKETQYF. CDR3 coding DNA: TGCGCCAGCAGTGACTCAGGGGGGAAGGAGACCCAGTACTTC.

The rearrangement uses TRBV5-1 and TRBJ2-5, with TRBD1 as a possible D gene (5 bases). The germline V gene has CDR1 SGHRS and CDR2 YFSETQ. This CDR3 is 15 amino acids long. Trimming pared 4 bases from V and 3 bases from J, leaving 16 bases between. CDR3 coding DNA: TGCGCCAGCAGCCCGCAGGGTCCGTGGGAAGAGACCCAGTACTTC. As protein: CASSPQGPWEETQYF.

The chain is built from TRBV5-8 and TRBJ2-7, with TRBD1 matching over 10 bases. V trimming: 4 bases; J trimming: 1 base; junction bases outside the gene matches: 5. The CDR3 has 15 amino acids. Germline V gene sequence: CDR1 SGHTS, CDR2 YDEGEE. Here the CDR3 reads CASSPRDRGSYEQYF. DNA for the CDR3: TGTGCCAGCAGCCCCCGGGACAGGGGTTCCTACGAGCAGTACTTC.

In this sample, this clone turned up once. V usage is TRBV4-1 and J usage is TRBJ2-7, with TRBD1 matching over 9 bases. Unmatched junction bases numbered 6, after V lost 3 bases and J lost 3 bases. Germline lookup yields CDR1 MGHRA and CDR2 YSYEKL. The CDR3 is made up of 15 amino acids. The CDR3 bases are TGCGCCAGCAGCCAGACAGGGGGGTCTATCTACGAGCAGTACTTC. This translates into CASSQTGGSIYEQYF.

CDR3 nucleotides: TGTGCCAGCAGCTTAGTTGATAGCGGAATCAATGAGCAGTTCTTC. It codes for CASSLVDSGINEQFF. The J gene is TRBJ2-1, the V gene TRBV11-3, with D possibly being TRBD2 (6 bases). The V and J ends lost 1 base and 6 bases respectively, with 13 bases between them. The CDR3 totals 15 residues. The germline gives CDR1 SGHNT, CDR2 YENEEA.

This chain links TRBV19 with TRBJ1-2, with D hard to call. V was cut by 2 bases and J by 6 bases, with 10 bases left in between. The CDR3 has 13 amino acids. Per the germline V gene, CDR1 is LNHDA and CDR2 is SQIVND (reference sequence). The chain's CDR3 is CASSINGEDGYTF. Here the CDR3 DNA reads TGTGCCAGTAGTATAAACGGTGAGGATGGCTACACCTTC.

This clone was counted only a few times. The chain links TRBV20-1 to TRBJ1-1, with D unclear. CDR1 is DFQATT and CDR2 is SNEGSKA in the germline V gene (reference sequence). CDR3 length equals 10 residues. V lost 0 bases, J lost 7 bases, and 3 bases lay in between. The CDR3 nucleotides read TGCAGTGCTAGAGACAGTGAAGCTTTCTTT. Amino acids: CSARDSEAFF.

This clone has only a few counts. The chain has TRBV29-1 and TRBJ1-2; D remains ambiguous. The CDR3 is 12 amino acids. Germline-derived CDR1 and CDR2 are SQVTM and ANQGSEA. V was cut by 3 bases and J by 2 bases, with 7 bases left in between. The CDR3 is CSVDEGNYGYTF. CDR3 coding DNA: TGCAGCGTTGATGAGGGAAACTATGGCTACACCTTC.

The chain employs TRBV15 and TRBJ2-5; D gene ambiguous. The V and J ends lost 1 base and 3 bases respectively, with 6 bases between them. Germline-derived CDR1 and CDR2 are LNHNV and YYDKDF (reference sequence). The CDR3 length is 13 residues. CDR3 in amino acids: CATSRGSKETQYF. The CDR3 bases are TGTGCCACCAGCAGAGGTAGTAAAGAGACCCAGTACTTC.

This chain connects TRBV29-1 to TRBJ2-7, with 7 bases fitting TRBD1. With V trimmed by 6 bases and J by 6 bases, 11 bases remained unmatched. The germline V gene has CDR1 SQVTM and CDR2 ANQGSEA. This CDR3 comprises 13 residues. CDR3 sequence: CSVHHRAGGEQYF. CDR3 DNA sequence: TGCAGCGTCCACCATAGGGCAGGGGGCGAGCAGTACTTC.

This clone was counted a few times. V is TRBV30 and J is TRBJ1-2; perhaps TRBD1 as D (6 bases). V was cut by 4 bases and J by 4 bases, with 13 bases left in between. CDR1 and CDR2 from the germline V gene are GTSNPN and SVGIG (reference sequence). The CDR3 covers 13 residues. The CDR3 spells CAWTTGLGYGYTF. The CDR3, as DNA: TGTGCCTGGACTACAGGGCTGGGCTATGGCTACACCTTC. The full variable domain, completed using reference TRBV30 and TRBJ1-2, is SQTIHQWPATLVQPVGSPLSLECTVEGTSNPNLYWYRQAAGRGLQLLFYSVGIGQISSEVPQNLSASRPQDRQFILSSKKLLLSDSGFYLCAWTTGLGYGYTFGSGTRLTVV.

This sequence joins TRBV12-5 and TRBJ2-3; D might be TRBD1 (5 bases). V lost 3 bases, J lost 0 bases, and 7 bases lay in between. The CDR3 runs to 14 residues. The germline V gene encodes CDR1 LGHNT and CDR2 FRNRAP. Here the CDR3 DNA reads TGTGCTAGTGGTTTCAGGGCTAGCACAGATACGCAGTATTTT. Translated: CASGFRASTDTQYF.